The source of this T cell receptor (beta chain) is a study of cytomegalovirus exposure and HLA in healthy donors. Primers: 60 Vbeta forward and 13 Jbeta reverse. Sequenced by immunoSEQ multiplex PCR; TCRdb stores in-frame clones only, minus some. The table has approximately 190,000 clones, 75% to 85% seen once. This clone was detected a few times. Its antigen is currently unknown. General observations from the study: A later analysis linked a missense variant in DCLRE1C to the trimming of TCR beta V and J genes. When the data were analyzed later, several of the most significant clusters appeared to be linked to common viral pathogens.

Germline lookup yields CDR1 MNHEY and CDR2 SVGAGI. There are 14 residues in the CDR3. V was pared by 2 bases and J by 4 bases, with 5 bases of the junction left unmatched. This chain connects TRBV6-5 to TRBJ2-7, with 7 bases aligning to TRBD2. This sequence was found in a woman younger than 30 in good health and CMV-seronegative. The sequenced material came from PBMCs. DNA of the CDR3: TGTGCCAGCAGTTACCGTGGGGGAGGGTACGAGCAGTACTTC. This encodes CASSYRGGGYEQYF.